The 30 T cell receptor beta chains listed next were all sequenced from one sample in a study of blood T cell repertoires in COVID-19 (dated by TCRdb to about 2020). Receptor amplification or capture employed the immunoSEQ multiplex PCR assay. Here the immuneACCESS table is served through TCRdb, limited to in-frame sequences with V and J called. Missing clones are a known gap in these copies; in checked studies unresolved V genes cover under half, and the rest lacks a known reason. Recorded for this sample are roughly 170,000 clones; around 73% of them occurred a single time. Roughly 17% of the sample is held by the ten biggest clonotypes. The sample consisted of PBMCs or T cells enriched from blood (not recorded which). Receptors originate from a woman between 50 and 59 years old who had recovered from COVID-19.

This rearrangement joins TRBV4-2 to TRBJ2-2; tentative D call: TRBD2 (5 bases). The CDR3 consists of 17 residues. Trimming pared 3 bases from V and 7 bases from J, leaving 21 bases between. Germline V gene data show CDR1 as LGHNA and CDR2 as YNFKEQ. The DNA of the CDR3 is TGTGCCAGCAGCCAGACGCCCGGGTCGGGATTAGGCGGGGAGCTGTTTTTT. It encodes CASSQTPGSGLGGELFF.

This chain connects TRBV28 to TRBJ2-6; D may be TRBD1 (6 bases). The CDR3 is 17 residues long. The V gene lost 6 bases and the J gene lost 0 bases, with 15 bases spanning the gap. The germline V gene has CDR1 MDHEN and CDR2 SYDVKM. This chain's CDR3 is CASRPMGHNSGANVLTF. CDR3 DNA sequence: TGTGCCAGCAGGCCTATGGGACACAACTCTGGGGCCAACGTCCTGACTTTC.

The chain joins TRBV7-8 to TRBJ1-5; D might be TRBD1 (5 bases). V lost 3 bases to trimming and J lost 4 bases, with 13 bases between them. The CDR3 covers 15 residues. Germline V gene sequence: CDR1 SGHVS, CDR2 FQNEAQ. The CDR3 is CASSLGPEANQPQHF. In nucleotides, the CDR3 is TGTGCCAGCAGCTTGGGGCCTGAGGCGAATCAGCCCCAGCATTTT.

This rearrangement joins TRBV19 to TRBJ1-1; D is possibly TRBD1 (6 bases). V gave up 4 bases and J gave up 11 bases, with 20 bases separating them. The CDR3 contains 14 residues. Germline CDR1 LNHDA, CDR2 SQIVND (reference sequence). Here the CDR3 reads CASSTGQRSVEAFF. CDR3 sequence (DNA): TGTGCCAGTAGTACAGGACAGAGGAGTGTTGAGGCTTTCTTT.

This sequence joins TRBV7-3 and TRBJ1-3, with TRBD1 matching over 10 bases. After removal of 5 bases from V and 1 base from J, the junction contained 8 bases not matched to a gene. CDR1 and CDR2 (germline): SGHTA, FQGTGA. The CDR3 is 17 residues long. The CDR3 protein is CASSPRTGGSSGNTIYF. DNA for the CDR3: TGTGCCAGCAGCCCTCGGACAGGGGGATCATCTGGAAACACCATATATTTT.

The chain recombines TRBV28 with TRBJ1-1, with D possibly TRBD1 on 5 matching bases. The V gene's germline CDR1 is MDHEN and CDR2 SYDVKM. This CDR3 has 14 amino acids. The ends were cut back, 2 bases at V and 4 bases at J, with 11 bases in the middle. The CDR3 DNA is TGTGCCAGCAGTTTAGGGGGGATGGGCACTGAAGCTTTCTTT. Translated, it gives CASSLGGMGTEAFF.

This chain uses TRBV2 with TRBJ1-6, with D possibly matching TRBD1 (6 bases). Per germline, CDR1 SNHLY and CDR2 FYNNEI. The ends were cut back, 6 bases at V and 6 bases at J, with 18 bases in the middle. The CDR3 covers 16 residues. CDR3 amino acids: CASRSQRQGINSPLHF. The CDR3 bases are TGTGCCAGCAGATCCCAACGTCAGGGGATTAATTCACCCCTCCACTTT.

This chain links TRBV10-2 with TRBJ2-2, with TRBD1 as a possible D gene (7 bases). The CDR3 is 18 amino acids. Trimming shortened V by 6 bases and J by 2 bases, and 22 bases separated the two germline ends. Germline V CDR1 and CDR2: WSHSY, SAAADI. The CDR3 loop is CASRGGGLSTLNTGELFF. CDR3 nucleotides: TGCGCCAGCAGAGGGGGCGGACTATCGACACTAAACACCGGGGAGCTGTTTTTT.

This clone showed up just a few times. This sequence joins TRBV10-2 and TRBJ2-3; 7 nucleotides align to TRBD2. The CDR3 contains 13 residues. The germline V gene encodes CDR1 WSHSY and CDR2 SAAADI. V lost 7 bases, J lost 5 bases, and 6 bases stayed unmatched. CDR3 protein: CASTGLDRDTQYF. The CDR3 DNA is TGCGCCAGCACCGGACTAGACCGAGATACGCAGTATTTT.

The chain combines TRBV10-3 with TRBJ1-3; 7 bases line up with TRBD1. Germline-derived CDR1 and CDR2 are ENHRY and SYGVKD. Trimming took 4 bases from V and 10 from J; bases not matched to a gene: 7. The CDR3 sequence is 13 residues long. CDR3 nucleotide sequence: TGTGCCATCAGTGGAGGGGCAGGGGGAACCATATATTTT. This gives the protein CAISGGAGGTIYF.

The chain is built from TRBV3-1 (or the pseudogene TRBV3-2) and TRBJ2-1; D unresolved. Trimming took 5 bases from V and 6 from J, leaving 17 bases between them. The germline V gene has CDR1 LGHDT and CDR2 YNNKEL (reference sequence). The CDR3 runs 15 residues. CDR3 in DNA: TGTGCCAGCAGCTCCCGAGGTAGTTTCAGCAATGAGCAGTTCTTC. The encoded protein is CASSSRGSFSNEQFF.

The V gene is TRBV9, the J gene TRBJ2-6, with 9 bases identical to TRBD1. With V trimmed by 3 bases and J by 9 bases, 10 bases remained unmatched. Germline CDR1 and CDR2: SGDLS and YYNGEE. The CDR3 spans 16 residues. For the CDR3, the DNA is TGTGCCAGCAGCGGAACAGGTAGGGGACAGGGCAACGTCCTGACTTTC. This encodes CASSGTGRGQGNVLTF.

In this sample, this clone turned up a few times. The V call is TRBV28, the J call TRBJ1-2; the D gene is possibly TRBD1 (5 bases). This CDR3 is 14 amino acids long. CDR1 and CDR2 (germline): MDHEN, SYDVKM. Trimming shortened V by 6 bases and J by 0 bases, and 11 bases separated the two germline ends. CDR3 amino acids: CASSPTAANYGYTF. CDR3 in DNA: TGTGCCAGCAGCCCGACAGCAGCTAACTATGGCTACACCTTC.

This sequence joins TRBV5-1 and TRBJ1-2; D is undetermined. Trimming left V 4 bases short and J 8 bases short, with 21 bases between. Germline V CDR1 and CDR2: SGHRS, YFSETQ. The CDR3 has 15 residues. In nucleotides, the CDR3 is TGCGCCAGCAGCCCGTTAGGAGTCAGTGGTGGAGGCTACACCTTC. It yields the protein CASSPLGVSGGGYTF. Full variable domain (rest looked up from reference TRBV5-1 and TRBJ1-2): KAGVTQTPRYLIKTRGQQVTLSCSPISGHRSVSWYQQTPGQGLQFLFEYFSETQRNKGNFPGRFSGRQFSNSRSEMNVSTLELGDSALYLCASSPLGVSGGGYTFGSGTRLTVV.

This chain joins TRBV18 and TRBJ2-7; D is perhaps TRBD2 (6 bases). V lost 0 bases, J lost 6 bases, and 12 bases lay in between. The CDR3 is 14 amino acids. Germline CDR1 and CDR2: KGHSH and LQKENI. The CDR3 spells CASSPPPEGGEQYF. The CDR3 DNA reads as TGTGCCAGCTCACCACCGCCAGAGGGAGGCGAGCAGTACTTC.

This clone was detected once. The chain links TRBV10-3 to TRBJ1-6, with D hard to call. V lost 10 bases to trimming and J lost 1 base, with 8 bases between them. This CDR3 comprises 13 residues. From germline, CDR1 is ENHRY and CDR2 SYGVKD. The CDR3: CATGESYNSPLHF. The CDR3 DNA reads TGTGCCACCGGGGAATCCTATAATTCACCCCTCCACTTT.

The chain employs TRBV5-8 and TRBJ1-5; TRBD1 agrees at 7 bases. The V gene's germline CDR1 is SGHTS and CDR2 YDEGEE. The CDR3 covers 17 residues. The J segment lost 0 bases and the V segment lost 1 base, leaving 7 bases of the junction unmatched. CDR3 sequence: CASSLRSRGDSNQPQHF. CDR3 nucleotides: TGTGCCAGCAGCTTGAGGTCCAGGGGGGATAGCAATCAGCCCCAGCATTTT.

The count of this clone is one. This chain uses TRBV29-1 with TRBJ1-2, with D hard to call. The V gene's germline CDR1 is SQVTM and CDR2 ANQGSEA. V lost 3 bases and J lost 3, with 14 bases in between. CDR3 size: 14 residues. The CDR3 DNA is TGCAGCGTTGAGCGCGGGGTCGGGGACTATGGCTACACCTTC. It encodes CSVERGVGDYGYTF.

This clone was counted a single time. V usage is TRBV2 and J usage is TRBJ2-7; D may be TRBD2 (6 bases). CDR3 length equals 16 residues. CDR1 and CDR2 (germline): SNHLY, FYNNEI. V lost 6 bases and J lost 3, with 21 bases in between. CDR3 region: CASRAAEGRGGYEQYF. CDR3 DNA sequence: TGTGCCAGCAGGGCGGCAGAAGGTAGGGGAGGCTACGAGCAGTACTTC.

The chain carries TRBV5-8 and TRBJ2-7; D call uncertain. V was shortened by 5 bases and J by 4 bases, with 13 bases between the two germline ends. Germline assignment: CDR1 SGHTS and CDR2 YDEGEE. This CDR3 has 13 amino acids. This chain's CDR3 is CASSEVPWYEQYF. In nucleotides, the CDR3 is TGTGCCAGCAGTGAGGTCCCGTGGTACGAGCAGTACTTC.

The CDR3 spells CASSERTGGDGYTF. For the CDR3, the DNA is TGTGCCAGCAGTGAGAGGACGGGAGGTGATGGCTACACCTTC. The chain links TRBV6-1 to TRBJ1-2; D uncertain. Trimming pared 3 bases from V and 6 bases from J, leaving 14 bases between. Looked up from germline, CDR1 is MNHNS and CDR2 is SASEGT. This CDR3 comprises 14 residues.

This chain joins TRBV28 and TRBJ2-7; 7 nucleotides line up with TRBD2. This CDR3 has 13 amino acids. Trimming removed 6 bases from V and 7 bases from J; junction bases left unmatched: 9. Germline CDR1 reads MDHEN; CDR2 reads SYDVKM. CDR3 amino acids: CASSQRLAGEQYF. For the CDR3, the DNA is TGTGCCAGCAGCCAACGACTAGCAGGGGAGCAGTACTTC.

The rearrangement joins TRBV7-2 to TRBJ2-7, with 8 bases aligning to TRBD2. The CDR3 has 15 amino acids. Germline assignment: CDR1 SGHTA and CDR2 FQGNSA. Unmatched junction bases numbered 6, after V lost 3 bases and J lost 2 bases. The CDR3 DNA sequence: TGTGCCAGCAGCTTGCGGGGGGAAACCACCTACGAGCAGTACTTC. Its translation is CASSLRGETTYEQYF.

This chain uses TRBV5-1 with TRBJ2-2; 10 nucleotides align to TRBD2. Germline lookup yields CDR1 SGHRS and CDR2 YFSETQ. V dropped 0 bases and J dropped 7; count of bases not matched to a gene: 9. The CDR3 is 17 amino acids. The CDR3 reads CASSLELAGYGGGELFF. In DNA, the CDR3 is TGCGCCAGCAGCTTGGAACTAGCGGGATACGGGGGCGGGGAGCTGTTTTTT.

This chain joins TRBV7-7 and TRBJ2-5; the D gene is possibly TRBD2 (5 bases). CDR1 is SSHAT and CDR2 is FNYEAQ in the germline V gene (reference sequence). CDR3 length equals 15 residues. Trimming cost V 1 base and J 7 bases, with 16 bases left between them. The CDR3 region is CASSLDDSMGVTQYF. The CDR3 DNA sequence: TGTGCCAGCAGCTTAGATGATTCGATGGGAGTGACCCAGTACTTC.

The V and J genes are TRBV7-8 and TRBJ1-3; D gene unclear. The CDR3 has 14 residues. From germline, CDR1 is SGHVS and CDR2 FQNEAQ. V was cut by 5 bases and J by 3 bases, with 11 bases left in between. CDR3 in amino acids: CASSTRKSGNTIYF. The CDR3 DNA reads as TGTGCCAGCAGCACCCGTAAGAGTGGAAACACCATATATTTT.

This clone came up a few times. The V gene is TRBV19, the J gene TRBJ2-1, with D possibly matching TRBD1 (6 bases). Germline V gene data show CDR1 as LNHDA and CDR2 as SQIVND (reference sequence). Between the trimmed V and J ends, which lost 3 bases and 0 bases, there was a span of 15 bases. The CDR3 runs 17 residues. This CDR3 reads CASSIRGRLSSYNEQFF. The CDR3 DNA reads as TGTGCCAGTAGTATCAGGGGCAGACTAAGCTCCTACAATGAGCAGTTCTTC. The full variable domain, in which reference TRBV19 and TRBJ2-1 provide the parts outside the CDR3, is DGGITQSPKYLFRKEGQNVTLSCEQNLNHDAMYWYRQDPGQGLRLIYYSQIVNDFQKGDIAEGYSVSREKKESFPLTVTSAQKNPTAFYLCASSIRGRLSSYNEQFFGPGTRLTVL.

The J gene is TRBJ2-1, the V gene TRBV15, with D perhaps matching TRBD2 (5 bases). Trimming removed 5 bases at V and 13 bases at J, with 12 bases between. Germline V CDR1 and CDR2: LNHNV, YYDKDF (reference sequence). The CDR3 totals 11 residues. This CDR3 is CATSPGLDQFF. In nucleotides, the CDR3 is TGTGCCACCAGCCCCGGACTGGATCAGTTCTTC. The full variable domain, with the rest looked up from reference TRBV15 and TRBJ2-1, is DAMVIQNPRYQVTQFGKPVTLSCSQTLNHNVMYWYQQKSSQAPKLLFHYYDKDFNNEADTPDNFQSRRPNTSFCFLDIRSPGLGDTAMYLCATSPGLDQFFGPGTRLTVL.

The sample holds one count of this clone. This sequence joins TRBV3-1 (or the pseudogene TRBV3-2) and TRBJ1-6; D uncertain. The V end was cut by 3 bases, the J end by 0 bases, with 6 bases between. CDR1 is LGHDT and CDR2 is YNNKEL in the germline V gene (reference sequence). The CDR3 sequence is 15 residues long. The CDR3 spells CASSQLSSYNSPLHF. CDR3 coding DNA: TGTGCCAGCAGCCAGTTGAGCTCCTATAATTCACCCCTCCACTTT.

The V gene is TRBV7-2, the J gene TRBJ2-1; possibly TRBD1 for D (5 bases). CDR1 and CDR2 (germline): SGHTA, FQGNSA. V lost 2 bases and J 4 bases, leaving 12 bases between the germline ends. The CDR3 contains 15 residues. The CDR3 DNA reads TGTGCCAGCAGCTTATCGGGTACAGGTTACAATGAGCAGTTCTTC. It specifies CASSLSGTGYNEQFF.